This TCR beta chain was recorded in a study of neurological immune-mediated disorders. Study outcomes and limitations: The most TCR clonal expansion was seen in HTLV-1-associated myelopathy, whereas the least was seen in multiple sclerosis, below the level in healthy controls. A possible signature appeared as one related-CDR3 cluster, in which phylogenetic grouping placed the repertoires of 18 of 34 multiple sclerosis patients.

This clonotype has a count of ten or more. Antigen unknown. Every sequencing run drew on 15-18 subjects and yielded over 200 million TCR-beta sequences. MiXCR, applied by TCRdb to the 5' RACE reads, yields one record per CDR3 protein. The sample lists 40,000 to 60,000 distinct CDR3 sequences, around 3.3% occurring once. Germline lookup yields CDR1 SGHRS and CDR2 YFSETQ. V was trimmed by 4 bases and J by 2 bases, leaving 13 bases between them. This CDR3 has 16 amino acids. This chain joins TRBV5-1 and TRBJ2-6; possibly TRBD1 for D (5 bases). This TCR was recovered from a man between 35 and 55 years old with multiple sclerosis. The sample comprised PBMCs. Here the CDR3 reads CASSPGSSPGANVLTF. CDR3 coding DNA: TGCGCCAGCAGCCCAGGGTCTTCTCCTGGGGCCAACGTCCTGACTTTC.